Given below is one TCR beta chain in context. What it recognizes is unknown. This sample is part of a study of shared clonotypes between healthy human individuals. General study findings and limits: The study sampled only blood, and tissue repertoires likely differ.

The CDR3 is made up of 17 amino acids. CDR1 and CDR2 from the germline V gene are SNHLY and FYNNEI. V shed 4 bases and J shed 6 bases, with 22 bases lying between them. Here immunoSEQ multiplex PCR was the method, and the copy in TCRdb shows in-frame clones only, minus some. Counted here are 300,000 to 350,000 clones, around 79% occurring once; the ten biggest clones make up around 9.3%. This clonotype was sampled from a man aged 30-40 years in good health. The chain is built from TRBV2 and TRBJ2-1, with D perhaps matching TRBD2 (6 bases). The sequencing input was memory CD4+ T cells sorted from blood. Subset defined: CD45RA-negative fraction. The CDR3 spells CASSVRVGGRRPNEQFF. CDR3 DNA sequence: TGTGCCAGCAGTGTGCGGGTCGGGGGACGAAGACCCAATGAGCAGTTCTTC.